Reported below is one T cell receptor beta chain. The record originates from a study of shared T cell receptors in the human thymus. CDR1 LNHDA and CDR2 SQIVND come from the germline V gene (reference sequence). This CDR3 region has 13 residues. V lost 3 bases and J 4 bases, leaving 9 bases between the germline ends. The assay was immunoSEQ multiplex PCR, and TCRdb's table has in-frame clones only and misses some. The sample yields fewer than 700,000 clones, around nine tenths seen once. These data were also reused for a study on human thymus T cells. That work contributes: An apparent bias in V and J gene usage was seen in thymic and blood repertoires.

This sequence was found in a boy under three years old with a congenital heart defect. V is TRBV19 and J is TRBJ1-1, with D hard to call. The sequenced sample was thymocytes. The CDR3 DNA reads TGTGCCAGTAGTATCGTTGGCGGCACTGAAGCTTTCTTT. This codes for CASSIVGGTEAFF.